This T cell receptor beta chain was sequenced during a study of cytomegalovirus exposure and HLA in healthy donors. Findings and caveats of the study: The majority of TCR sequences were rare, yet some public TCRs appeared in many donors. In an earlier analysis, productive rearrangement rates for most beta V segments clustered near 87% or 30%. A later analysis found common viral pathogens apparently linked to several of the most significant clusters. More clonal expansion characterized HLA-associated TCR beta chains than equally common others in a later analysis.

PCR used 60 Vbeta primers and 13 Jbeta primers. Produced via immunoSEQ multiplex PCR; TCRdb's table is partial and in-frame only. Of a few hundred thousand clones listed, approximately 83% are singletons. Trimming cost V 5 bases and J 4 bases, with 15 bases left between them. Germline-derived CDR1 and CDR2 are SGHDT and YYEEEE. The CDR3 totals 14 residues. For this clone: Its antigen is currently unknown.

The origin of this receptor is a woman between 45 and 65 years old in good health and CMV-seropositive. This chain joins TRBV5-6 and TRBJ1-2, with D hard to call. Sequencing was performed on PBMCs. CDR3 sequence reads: CASRRSWVSYGYTF. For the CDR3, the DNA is TGTGCCAGCAGACGGAGTTGGGTATCCTATGGCTACACCTTC.